Below, 32 T cell receptor beta chains from the same sample are listed, as sequenced in a study of neurological immune-mediated disorders. One entry per CDR3 protein, called by TCRdb with MiXCR from the 5' RACE reads. Of about 20,000 distinct CDR3 sequences in the sample, more than 2% were seen once. Sequencing was done on a sample of PBMCs. The receptors originated from a woman aged 18-35 years with multiple sclerosis.

This clonotype was recorded at least ten times. The CDR3 is CASSQGRGQPQHF. The CDR3 DNA reads TGTGCCAGCAGCCAAGGGAGAGGTCAGCCCCAGCATTTT. This chain joins TRBV7-9 and TRBJ1-5; D is ambiguous. CDR1 and CDR2 from the germline V gene are SEHNR and FQNEAQ (reference sequence). This CDR3 is built from 13 residues. The V end was cut by 5 bases, the J end by 6 bases, with 11 bases between. Supplemented by reference TRBV7-9 and TRBJ1-5, the full variable domain reads DTGVSQNPRHKITKRGQNVTFRCDPISEHNRLYWYRQTLGQGPEFLTYFQNEAQLEKSRLLSDRFSAERPKGSFSTLEIQRTEQGDSAMYLCASSQGRGQPQHFGDGTRLSIL.

This clonotype has at least ten counts. The J gene is TRBJ2-3, the V gene TRBV27, with a weak D call TRBD2 (7 bases). The V end was cut by 1 base, the J end by 4 bases, with 12 bases between. Germline loops: CDR1 MNHEY, CDR2 SMNVEV (reference sequence). This CDR3 is 15 amino acids long. CDR3 DNA: TGTGCCAGCAGTTTATGGGGGGGCGGGGCAGATACGCAGTATTTT. This encodes CASSLWGGGADTQYF.

This clonotype was detected many times. This chain uses TRBV20-1 with TRBJ2-1; tentatively, D is TRBD1 (5 bases). Germline lookup yields CDR1 DFQATT and CDR2 SNEGSKA (reference sequence). V was pared by 3 bases and J by 0 bases, with 18 bases between. The CDR3 is 17 amino acids. The CDR3 region is CSARTQGLVASYNEQFF. The CDR3 DNA sequence: TGCAGTGCTAGGACCCAGGGCCTGGTGGCCTCCTACAATGAGCAGTTCTTC.

This clonotype was recorded at least ten times. The chain employs TRBV5-1 and TRBJ1-1; D is unclear. The germline CDR1 and CDR2 sequences are SGHRS and YFSETQ. V lost 1 base and J 1 base, leaving 8 bases between the germline ends. The CDR3 has 14 residues. The DNA of the CDR3 is TGCGCCAGCAGCTTGCGGTTGGAGAACACTGAAGCTTTCTTT. Amino acid sequence: CASSLRLENTEAFF.

On this clonotype itself: A read error may produce the germline difference seen at one junction end. This chain links TRBV28 with TRBJ1-2; unclear D gene. The CDR3 is 11 amino acids. Germline CDR1 and CDR2: MDHEN and SYDVKM. The DNA of the CDR3 is TGTGCCAGCAGTGGGTGGGTCCTACTTAACTTC. It yields the protein CASSGWVLLNF.

This clonotype has ten or more counts. This chain joins TRBV3-1 and TRBJ2-1, with D hard to call. The CDR3 runs to 12 residues. The V and J ends lost 3 bases and 6 bases respectively, with 6 bases between them. Per germline, CDR1 LGHDT and CDR2 YNNKEL (reference sequence). CDR3 region: CASSQVINEQFF. In nucleotides, the CDR3 is TGTGCCAGCAGCCAGGTCATCAATGAGCAGTTCTTC.

This clonotype has at least ten counts. The V call is TRBV6-5, the J call TRBJ2-3; 8 nucleotides align to TRBD1. Germline lookup yields CDR1 MNHEY and CDR2 SVGAGI. V shed 3 bases, J shed 4 bases, and the junction held 9 bases outside the gene matches. This CDR3 has 16 amino acids. The CDR3 reads CASSYSIGQGADTQYF. In DNA form, the CDR3 reads TGTGCCAGCAGTTATTCGATAGGACAGGGCGCAGATACGCAGTATTTT.

This clonotype was seen at least ten times. V is TRBV20-1 and J is TRBJ2-7; maybe TRBD2 (5 bases). The CDR3 has 12 amino acids. Germline V gives CDR1 DFQATT, CDR2 SNEGSKA (reference sequence). V was pared by 8 bases and J by 6 bases, with 17 bases between. The CDR3, as DNA: TGCAGTAAGGCGGGCAGATCGGGCGAGCAGTACTTC. Translated: CSKAGRSGEQYF.

This clonotype has at least ten counts. This rearrangement joins TRBV2 to TRBJ2-3, with 11 nucleotides matching TRBD2. CDR1 is SNHLY, CDR2 FYNNEI, per germline. With V trimmed by 4 bases and J by 2 bases, 2 bases remained unmatched. CDR3 length: 15 residues. Here the CDR3 reads CASSGGLAATDTQYF. CDR3 nucleotides: TGTGCCAGCAGTGGGGGACTAGCGGCCACAGATACGCAGTATTTT.

Many counts were recorded for this clonotype. The rearrangement joins TRBV5-1 to TRBJ1-5; no clear D. The V gene lost 4 bases and the J gene lost 3 bases, with 8 bases spanning the gap. CDR3 length equals 13 residues. Germline V gives CDR1 SGHRS, CDR2 YFSETQ. CDR3 nucleotides: TGCGCCAGCAGCCGGGAATCCAATCAGCCCCAGCATTTT. Residues: CASSRESNQPQHF.

In this sample, this clonotype is medium-sized. The chain employs TRBV28 and TRBJ2-7; the D is unclear. Germline lookup yields CDR1 MDHEN and CDR2 SYDVKM. The CDR3 sequence is 12 residues long. V lost 3 bases to trimming and J lost 1 base, with 4 bases between them. The CDR3 region has the DNA TGTGCCAGCAGTTTGCTTTCCTACGAGCAGTACTTC. Translating it yields CASSLLSYEQYF.

There are many counts of this clonotype. The V call is TRBV12-3 or TRBV12-4, the J call TRBJ1-1, with 9 positions matching TRBD1. CDR3 length: 15 residues. V lost 4 bases to trimming and J lost 2 bases; unmatched junction nucleotides: 5. CDR3 amino acids: CASSWGQGYNTEAFF. In DNA form, the CDR3 reads TGTGCCAGCAGTTGGGGACAGGGTTATAACACTGAAGCTTTCTTT.

This clonotype was observed many times. The chain recombines TRBV20-1 with TRBJ1-3; 7 positions match TRBD1. Unmatched junction bases numbered 8, after V lost 6 bases and J lost 6 bases. CDR1 and CDR2 from the germline V gene are DFQATT and SNEGSKA (reference sequence). The CDR3 spans 13 residues. The CDR3 protein is CSAPTGYENTIYF. CDR3 bases: TGCAGTGCCCCGACAGGGTACGAAAACACCATATATTTT.

The V and J genes are TRBV20-1 and TRBJ1-2; 7 nucleotides agree with TRBD1. The CDR3 is 15 residues long. Germline-derived CDR1 and CDR2 are DFQATT and SNEGSKA (reference sequence). V lost 0 bases and J lost 3; bases outside the gene matches: 7. CDR3 in amino acids: CSAREGTVTHYGYTF. The DNA for the CDR3 is TGCAGTGCTAGAGAGGGGACAGTAACCCACTATGGCTACACCTTC.

There are many counts of this clonotype. V and J are TRBV28 and TRBJ2-7; no firm D call. V was trimmed by 4 bases and J by 6 bases, leaving 10 bases between them. CDR3 length: 12 residues. Germline values: CDR1 MDHEN, CDR2 SYDVKM. The CDR3: CASSYLGIEQYF. In DNA form, the CDR3 reads TGTGCCAGCAGTTACCTTGGGATCGAGCAGTACTTC.

This clonotype was detected only a few times. The genes are TRBV11-2 and TRBJ2-7, with TRBD2 matching 8 bases. The length of the CDR3 is 15 residues. The V gene end was trimmed by 1 base and the J gene end by 0 bases; junction bases not matched to a gene: 2. Germline CDR1 reads SGHAT; CDR2 reads FQNNGV. The CDR3 region is CASSLVAGGSYEQYF. Written as DNA, the CDR3 is TGTGCCAGCAGCTTAGTCGCGGGGGGCTCCTACGAGCAGTACTTC. The complete variable domain, with remaining parts taken from reference TRBV11-2 and TRBJ2-7, reads EAGVAQSPRYKIIEKRQSVAFWCNPISGHATLYWYQQILGQGPKLLIQFQNNGVVDDSQLPKDRFSAERLKGVDSTLKIQPAKLEDSAVYLCASSLVAGGSYEQYFGPGTRLTVT.

This clonotype was found many times. V and J are TRBV12-3 or TRBV12-4 and TRBJ2-1, with 10 bases matching TRBD1. The CDR3 is made up of 14 amino acids. With V trimmed by 6 bases and J by 7 bases, 6 bases remained unmatched. CDR3 loop: CASRWTGGVNEQFF. The CDR3 nucleotides read TGTGCCAGCAGATGGACAGGGGGGGTGAATGAGCAGTTCTTC.

This clonotype was seen many times. The junction departs from germline at one end; a sequencing error may be responsible. The chain links TRBV3-1 to TRBJ1-6; D not resolved. Germline V CDR1 and CDR2: LGHDT, YNNKEL (reference sequence). The CDR3 runs 12 residues. CDR3 sequence reads: CASSQVDWALNF. The CDR3 region has the DNA TGTGCCAGCAGCCAAGTTGATTGGGCCCTCAACTTT.

This clonotype was recorded many times. The rearrangement uses TRBV20-1 and TRBJ2-7; D is perhaps TRBD2 (6 bases). The CDR3 is 13 amino acids. Per the germline V gene, CDR1 is DFQATT and CDR2 is SNEGSKA (reference sequence). The V end lost 7 bases, the J end lost 0 bases, and 13 bases lay between the germline ends. The CDR3 loop is CSGFGGDSYEQYF. The CDR3 DNA is TGCAGTGGCTTCGGGGGTGACTCCTACGAGCAGTACTTC.

This clonotype appeared many times. V is TRBV20-1 and J is TRBJ2-7; D may be TRBD1 (6 bases). The CDR3 covers 12 residues. Trimming took 3 bases from V and 3 from J, leaving 9 bases between them. Germline lookup yields CDR1 DFQATT and CDR2 SNEGSKA (reference sequence). As DNA, the CDR3 is TGCAGTGCTAGTGAACAGGGCTACGAGCAGTACTTC. Amino acids: CSASEQGYEQYF.

Many counts were recorded for this clonotype. The CDR3 coding sequence is TGCGCCAGCAGCCTGTCAAAACAGGGCCGGAACACTGAAGCTTTCTTT. This sequence encodes CASSLSKQGRNTEAFF. The chain links TRBV5-1 to TRBJ1-1, with D possibly being TRBD1 (6 bases). The CDR3 loop spans 16 amino acids. From germline, CDR1 is SGHRS and CDR2 YFSETQ. V was pared by 4 bases and J by 1 base, with 17 bases between.

In its sample, this clonotype was seen many times. The chain links TRBV29-1 to TRBJ1-2, with D uncertain. Germline CDR1 is SQVTM and CDR2 is ANQGSEA. Between the trimmed V and J ends, which lost 1 base and 8 bases, there was a span of 8 bases. The CDR3 length is 11 residues. The CDR3 DNA follows: TGCAGCGTTGAAGTACGGCAGGGCTACACCTTC. Amino acids: CSVEVRQGYTF.

This clonotype has at least ten counts. The chain carries TRBV4-3 and TRBJ2-6; no clear D. Between the trimmed V and J ends, which lost 4 bases and 5 bases, there was a span of 15 bases. The CDR3 totals 16 residues. Germline lookup yields CDR1 LGHNA and CDR2 YSLEER. The CDR3 bases are TGCGCCAGCAGCCCTGAGAAAAGGGTCTGGGCCAACGTCCTGACTTTC. Translating gives CASSPEKRVWANVLTF.

This clonotype was counted ten times or more. This sequence joins TRBV3-1 and TRBJ1-2; 7 bases fit TRBD1. V shed 1 base, J shed 2 bases, and the junction held 4 bases outside the gene matches. The CDR3 is 15 residues long. Germline CDR1 reads LGHDT; CDR2 reads YNNKEL (reference sequence). CDR3 in amino acids: CASSQVPRGNYGYTF. Written as DNA, the CDR3 is TGTGCCAGCAGCCAAGTCCCCAGGGGGAACTATGGCTACACCTTC.

This clonotype was counted many times. The chain recombines TRBV7-2 with TRBJ2-5, with D unresolved. The germline V gene encodes CDR1 SGHTA and CDR2 FQGNSA. The CDR3 is 12 amino acids. V was trimmed by 1 base and J by 4 bases, leaving 4 bases between them. In nucleotides, the CDR3 is TGTGCCAGCAGCTTAGTCAGAGAGACCCAGTACTTC. Its protein is CASSLVRETQYF.

This clonotype was recorded at least ten times. The chain links TRBV6-2 or TRBV6-3 to TRBJ1-1; unclear D gene. Germline V gene data show CDR1 as MNHEY and CDR2 as SVGEGT. V was shortened by 6 bases and J by 1 base, with 9 bases between the two germline ends. The CDR3 totals 13 residues. The chain's CDR3 is CASSIRENTEAFF. The DNA for the CDR3 is TGTGCCAGCAGCATCCGAGAGAACACTGAAGCTTTCTTT.

This clonotype was recorded many times. This chain uses TRBV27 with TRBJ2-1, with 7 bases matching TRBD2. The ends lost 6 bases at V and 6 bases at J; junction bases unmatched: 2. Germline values: CDR1 MNHEY, CDR2 SMNVEV (reference sequence). The CDR3 runs 12 residues. Here the CDR3 reads CASSPSGNEQFF. The DNA of the CDR3 is TGTGCCAGCAGCCCTAGCGGCAATGAGCAGTTCTTC.

At least ten counts were recorded for this clonotype. The chain carries TRBV24-1 and TRBJ2-7; the match to TRBD1 covers 7 bases. From germline, CDR1 is KGHDR and CDR2 SFDVKD. The trim removed 4 bases at V and 2 bases at J, leaving 4 bases unmatched. This CDR3 is 14 amino acids long. The CDR3 protein is CATSDPDRAYEQYF. The CDR3 DNA sequence: TGTGCCACCAGTGACCCCGACAGGGCCTACGAGCAGTACTTC.

This clonotype came up many times. The chain is built from TRBV20-1 and TRBJ2-3, with 10 bases fitting TRBD2. The V gene end was trimmed by 3 bases and the J gene end by 3 bases; junction bases not matched to a gene: 0. Germline V gene sequence: CDR1 DFQATT, CDR2 SNEGSKA (reference sequence). This CDR3 spans 13 amino acids. Here the CDR3 reads CSASSGRTDTQYF. CDR3 DNA sequence: TGCAGTGCTAGTAGCGGGAGGACAGATACGCAGTATTTT.

Many counts were recorded for this clonotype. The J gene is TRBJ1-1, the V gene TRBV20-1, with 9 bases identical to TRBD1. Trimming at V came to 7 bases and at J to 5 bases, leaving 14 bases not matched to a gene. Germline loops: CDR1 DFQATT, CDR2 SNEGSKA (reference sequence). CDR3 length: 15 amino acids. CDR3 region: CSGTTDRGIWTEAFF. CDR3 sequence (DNA): TGCAGTGGCACGACGGACAGGGGAATTTGGACTGAAGCTTTCTTT.

This clonotype counts as medium-sized (0.01 to 0.1%). The chain combines TRBV7-8 with TRBJ2-5; D call uncertain. Trimming left V 3 bases short and J 1 base short, with 0 bases between. The CDR3 runs to 11 residues. Germline CDR1 reads SGHVS; CDR2 reads FQNEAQ. The CDR3: CASSFQETQYF. The DNA of the CDR3 is TGTGCCAGCAGCTTCCAAGAGACCCAGTACTTC.

By frequency in the sample, this clonotype is medium-sized (0.01 to 0.1%). This sequence joins TRBV7-6 and TRBJ1-5; tentatively, D is TRBD1 (5 bases). Trimming shortened V by 4 bases and J by 4 bases, and 20 bases separated the two germline ends. The CDR3 spans 17 residues. Germline-derived CDR1 and CDR2 are SGHVS and FNYEAQ. CDR3 in DNA: TGTGCCAGCAGCTCCATTAAGGGACCCCGGGGAAATCAGCCCCAGCATTTT. Translating gives CASSSIKGPRGNQPQHF.